This is a list of T cell receptor beta chains from one sample in a study of CD8+CD57+ T cells in acquired aplastic anemia. TCRdb recomputed calls from the reads with MiXCR, one row per CDR3 protein. Of 150,000 to 200,000 distinct CDR3 sequences detected, over 40% appear once; the ten largest clones hold 3.2%. Sequencing was carried out using sorted CD4+, CD8+, or CD8+CD57+ T cells (not recorded which) from PBMCs. These receptors all stem from a human donor with aplastic anemia. Both conserved end residues are part of each CDR3. D genes are given only for firm matches. Clone size, where shown, is once, few, many, or a class for clones that have expanded.

d_gene,abundance,j_gene,v_gene,CDR3aa,CDR3nt
-,-,TRBJ2-7,TRBV29-1,CSVAGTEPYEQYF,TGCAGCGTCGCCGGGACGGAACCCTACGAGCAGTACTTC
-,-,TRBJ2-1,TRBV10-2,CASKPSATSYNEQFF,TGCGCCAGCAAGCCTTCGGCGACTTCCTACAATGAGCAGTTCTTC
-,many,TRBJ2-1,TRBV7-9,CASSSQGHNEQFF,TGTGCCAGCAGCTCTCAAGGTCACAATGAGCAGTTCTTC
-,-,TRBJ1-2,TRBV2,CASSDVTPASGYTF,TGTGCCAGCAGTGACGTGACCCCCGCAAGTGGCTACACCTTC
-,-,TRBJ1-1,TRBV10-3,CAISAWAARMNTEALF,TGTGCCATCAGTGCTTGGGCAGCACGAATGAACACTGAAGCTCTCTTT
-,-,TRBJ1-2,TRBV19,CASSRRQPYGYTF,TGTGCCAGTAGTAGAAGACAGCCCTATGGCTACACCTTC
-,-,TRBJ1-1,TRBV15,CATSNWGLVNTEAFF,TGTGCCACCAGCAACTGGGGGCTGGTTAACACTGAAGCTTTCTTT
-,many,TRBJ2-2,TRBV20-1,CSASQNTGELFF,TGCAGTGCTAGTCAGAACACCGGGGAGCTGTTTTTT
TRBD1,-,TRBJ1-5,TRBV7-8,CASSLARAGGRRNQPQHF,TGTGCCAGCAGCTTAGCGAGGGCAGGGGGTCGAAGAAATCAGCCCCAGCATTTT
TRBD1,many,TRBJ1-2,TRBV10-3,CAIRLTGGGGYTF,TGTGCCATCAGGTTGACAGGGGGCGGAGGCTACACCTTC
-,-,TRBJ2-7,TRBV29-1,CSVSGRTTYEQYF,TGCAGCGTGTCGGGACGGACCACCTACGAGCAGTACTTC
TRBD1,-,TRBJ1-5,TRBV10-3,CAISEGQGDQPQHF,TGTGCCATCAGTGAGGGTCAGGGGGATCAGCCCCAGCATTTT
-,few,TRBJ1-4,TRBV15,CATGESNEKLFF,TGTGCCACTGGGGAGTCTAATGAAAAACTGTTTTTT
TRBD1,-,TRBJ1-6,TRBV15,CATSREGTGNNSPLHF,TGTGCCACCAGCAGGGAAGGGACAGGGAATAATTCACCCCTCCACTTT
-,-,TRBJ1-2,TRBV3-1,CASSPRKDYGYTF,TGCGCCAGCAGCCCCCGAAAGGACTATGGCTACACCTTC
-,many,TRBJ1-3,TRBV7-9,CASSLASGSLGNTIYF,TGTGCCAGCAGCTTAGCGTCAGGCTCATTAGGAAACACCATATATTTT
TRBD1,-,TRBJ1-1,TRBV2,CASGDRSAEAFF,TGTGCCAGCGGGGACAGGAGCGCTGAAGCTTTCTTT
-,few,TRBJ1-2,TRBV15,CATSRDRTASYGYTF,TGTGCCACCAGCAGAGATCGGACAGCCAGCTATGGCTACACCTTC
-,-,TRBJ2-7,TRBV7-9,CASSLAQVQYF,TGTGCCAGCAGCTTAGCACAGGTGCAGTACTTC
-,many,TRBJ2-5,TRBV7-6,CASSPGETQYF,TGTGCCAGCAGCCCTGGTGAGACCCAGTACTTC
TRBD2,-,TRBJ2-3,TRBV10-3,CAISEKRTSGDNEQYF,TGTGCCATCAGTGAGAAGAGGACTAGCGGAGACAATGAGCAGTATTTT
-,-,TRBJ2-5,TRBV9,CASSAGLETQYF,TGTGCCAGCAGCGCCGGACTAGAGACCCAGTACTTC
TRBD1,-,TRBJ1-5,TRBV20-1,CSPGQGARSQPQHF,TGCAGCCCGGGACAGGGGGCGAGGAGTCAGCCCCAGCATTTT
TRBD1,-,TRBJ1-6,TRBV11-2,CASSRQGANYNSPLHF,TGTGCCAGTAGCCGACAGGGGGCTAACTATAATTCACCCCTCCACTTT
-,few,TRBJ2-7,TRBV25-1,CASSPLARSYEQYF,TGTGCCAGCAGCCCCTTAGCGCGATCCTACGAGCAGTACTTC
-,many,TRBJ2-2,TRBV6-5,CASSQGAQLFF,TGTGCCAGCAGCCAAGGCGCTCAGCTGTTTTTT
-,-,TRBJ1-2,TRBV6-2/TRBV6-3,CASSYYRTPNYGYTF,TGTGCCAGCAGTTACTACAGGACCCCTAACTATGGCTACACCTTC
TRBD1,-,TRBJ1-5,TRBV15,CATSREGQANQPQHF,TGTGCCACCAGCAGGGAAGGACAGGCTAATCAGCCCCAGCATTTT
-,many,TRBJ1-6,TRBV28,CASSLHSPLHF,TGTGCCAGCAGCCTCCATTCACCCCTCCACTTT
TRBD1,many,TRBJ2-2,TRBV5-1,CASSAMGQGNGELFF,TGCGCCAGCAGCGCTATGGGACAGGGAAACGGGGAGCTGTTTTTT
-,-,TRBJ1-6,TRBV5-5,CASSPTDSYSPLHF,TGTGCCAGCAGCCCCACGGACAGCTATTCACCCCTCCACTTT
TRBD2,-,TRBJ2-1,TRBV11-2,CASSHRGASGYNEQFF,TGTGCCAGCAGCCATCGGGGCGCTAGCGGATACAATGAGCAGTTCTTC
TRBD2,-,TRBJ2-3,TRBV20-1,CSAGRDYGFTGTDTQYF,TGCAGTGCTGGTAGGGACTATGGGTTCACCGGCACAGATACGCAGTATTTT
-,few,TRBJ1-1,TRBV29-1,CSVRDPTVNTEAFF,TGCAGCGTCAGAGACCCGACAGTCAACACTGAAGCTTTCTTT
-,many,TRBJ2-3,TRBV11-3,CASSLEVTGPSTDTQYF,TGTGCCAGCAGCTTAGAGGTTACAGGCCCCAGCACAGATACGCAGTATTTT
TRBD1,-,TRBJ2-7,TRBV12-3/TRBV12-4,CASSPTGGRPEQYF,TGTGCCAGCAGTCCGACAGGGGGTCGGCCGGAGCAGTACTTC
-,many,TRBJ1-3,TRBV20-1,CSASKVSGNTIYF,TGCAGTGCTTCAAAGGTCTCTGGAAACACCATATATTTT
-,many,TRBJ2-5,TRBV11-2,CASSLGLASRGTQYF,TGTGCCAGCAGCTTAGGGCTAGCCTCCCGGGGGACCCAGTACTTC
-,few,TRBJ2-5,TRBV5-6,CASTPVGGETQYF,TGTGCCAGCACCCCGGTGGGTGGAGAGACCCAGTACTTC
-,many,TRBJ1-4,TRBV7-9,CASSLGGLGEKLFF,TGTGCCAGCAGCTTAGGAGGGCTTGGGGAAAAACTGTTTTTT
-,-,TRBJ1-5,TRBV6-6,CASRPGRGLEQPQHF,TGTGCCAGCAGGCCGGGCAGGGGACTGGAACAGCCCCAGCATTTT
-,-,TRBJ2-7,TRBV7-8,CASSLGRIEQYF,TGTGCCAGCAGCTTGGGACGGATCGAGCAGTACTTC
-,-,TRBJ1-1,TRBV15,CAASRDEKGGEAFF,TGTGCCGCCAGCAGAGATGAGAAAGGCGGTGAGGCTTTCTTT
-,medium-sized,TRBJ2-5,TRBV15,CATTAGTQETQYF,TGTGCCACCACCGCGGGGACGCAAGAGACCCAGTACTTC
-,-,TRBJ1-2,TRBV9,CASALDPANYGYTF,TGTGCCAGCGCCCTAGACCCGGCTAACTATGGCTACACCTTC
-,-,TRBJ1-1,TRBV15,CATSRTTEGEFTEAFF,TGTGCCACCAGCAGAACTACCGAGGGGGAATTCACTGAAGCTTTCTTT
TRBD1,many,TRBJ1-3,TRBV9,CASSVDLGQAPKNTIYF,TGTGCCAGCAGCGTTGACCTTGGACAGGCCCCCAAGAACACCATATATTTT
-,-,TRBJ2-7,TRBV15,CATSSRASSYEQYF,TGTGCCACCAGCAGCCGCGCCAGCTCCTACGAGCAGTACTTC